What follows describes a single T cell receptor (beta chain). Its cognate antigen is unknown. This record belongs to a study of T cell repertoires in cytomegalovirus infection. Study details: Carrying CMV and the relevant HLA type showed in public TCR beta signatures. Study-wide results and caveats: Carriers of CMV plus the relevant HLA were identified by cumulative public TCR beta family frequency. HLA-C-restricted CMV-specific TCR beta clonotypes prevailed in the ex vivo response.

The germline V and J ends were trimmed by 7 bases and 6 bases, with 17 bases remaining between them. The V gene's germline CDR1 is MGHRA and CDR2 YSYEKL. This CDR3 is built from 14 residues. In TCRdb, the reads were re-called with MiXCR into one record per CDR3 protein. The sample shows 200,000 to 250,000 distinct CDR3 sequences, about 20% of them seen only once. What was sequenced was CD8+ T cells from PBMCs. The clonotype was recovered from a human donor in good health (CMV status not recorded). Some clones in this sample may be carry-over from other donors' samples. The rearrangement uses TRBV4-1 and TRBJ2-3, with D possibly matching TRBD1 (6 bases). The CDR3 DNA reads TGCGCCAGCACCCCTGAACAGGGTTGGGATACGCAGTATTTT. Translation gives CASTPEQGWDTQYF.